This is a list of T cell receptor beta chains from one sample in a study of Ad26.COV2.S vaccination and SARS-CoV-2 variants. TCRdb's table, derived via immunoSEQ multiplex PCR, lists solely in-frame clones and lacks some. The top ten hold 9.5% to 12% of the sample, which has some 250,000 clones, approximately 88% seen once. The sample was peripheral blood, taken in a trial of Ad26.COV2.S vaccine versus placebo. The receptors originated from a person aged 18 to 59 who received the Ad26.COV2.S COVID-19 vaccine or a placebo. CDR3s include the opening cysteine and the closing phenylalanine or tryptophan. The order of the fields is clone size, J gene, D gene, V gene, CDR3 DNA, CDR3 protein. The D gene is left open where the match is weak. Size is stated for part of the rows, as once, few or many counts, or as a class when the clone is expanded.

- | TRBJ2-5 | - | TRBV7-6 | TGTGCCAGCAGCTTAGCGCGTGGGCAGGCAGAGACCCAGTACTTC | CASSLARGQAETQYF
- | TRBJ1-3 | - | TRBV5-1 | TGCGCCAGCAGCATGACAGGATCTGGAAACACCATATATTTT | CASSMTGSGNTIYF
few | TRBJ2-7 | - | TRBV21-1 | TGTGCCAGTCCGACTCTTACATCCCAGGGAACCTACGAGCAGTACTTC | CASPTLTSQGTYEQYF
- | TRBJ2-1 | TRBD2 | TRBV5-5 | TGTGCCAGCAGCTTAGGGACTAGCAGGGATGAGCAGTTCTTC | CASSLGTSRDEQFF
- | TRBJ2-2 | TRBD2 | TRBV18 | TGTGCCAGCTCACCAACCAGCGGGACCTACACCGGGGAGCTGTTTTTT | CASSPTSGTYTGELFF
- | TRBJ2-2 | TRBD2 | TRBV6-2/TRBV6-3 | TGTGCCAGCAGTTATGGCGGGGGGGCCCACGGGGAGCTGTTTTTT | CASSYGGGAHGELFF
- | TRBJ2-3 | TRBD2 | TRBV4-1 | TGCGCCAGCAGCCAAGGGACTAGCGGGAAGACAGATACGCAGTATTTT | CASSQGTSGKTDTQYF
- | TRBJ1-5 | - | TRBV6-2/TRBV6-3 | TGTGCCAGCAGTGGTTGGAGAAGGACACATAGCAATCAGCCCCAGCATTTT | CASSGWRRTHSNQPQHF
- | TRBJ2-3 | - | TRBV9 | TGTGCCAGCAGCGTAGGGGGTGGAGCCCCCTGGGGGACAGATACGCAGTATTTT | CASSVGGGAPWGTDTQYF
few | TRBJ1-5 | TRBD1 | TRBV7-3 | TGTGCCAGCAGCCAGGGGGCAGGAAAATATAGCAATCAGCCCCAGCATTTT | CASSQGAGKYSNQPQHF
- | TRBJ2-5 | TRBD2 | TRBV4-1 | TGCGCCAGCAGTCGCCGTGTCGGGGGGGCAGTGGAGACCCAGTACTTC | CASSRRVGGAVETQYF
- | TRBJ1-3 | - | TRBV19 | TGTGCCAGTAGTATTTCCGTCCTGGCGGAGGAACCAGGAGGAAACACCATATATTTT | CASSISVLAEEPGGNTIYF
- | TRBJ2-7 | - | TRBV27 | TGTGCCAGCAGTTTATCAGGGAACACGGGGGAGCAGTACTTC | CASSLSGNTGEQYF
- | TRBJ2-3 | TRBD2 | TRBV28 | TGTGCCAGCAGTAGCGGGGGGAGTGAAGGCACAGATACGCAGTATTTT | CASSSGGSEGTDTQYF
- | TRBJ2-2 | TRBD2 | TRBV19 | TGTGCCAGTAGGCTAGCGGGGGGCCAGGGGACCGGGGAGCTGTTTTTT | CASRLAGGQGTGELFF
- | TRBJ1-5 | - | TRBV5-6 | TGTGCCAGCAGCTTATGTGTCGGTCAGCCCCAGCATTTT | CASSLCVGQPQHF
- | TRBJ2-1 | TRBD1 | TRBV7-8 | TGTGCCAGCAGCTTGATGGGACAGGGGGCTCTTACTGAGCAGTTCTTC | CASSLMGQGALTEQFF
- | TRBJ2-2 | TRBD1 | TRBV6-2/TRBV6-3 | TGTGCCAGCAGTTCGGCCGCAACAGGGGACACCGGGGAGCTGTTTTTT | CASSSAATGDTGELFF
- | TRBJ1-1 | - | TRBV28 | TGTGCCAGCAGAGACACCATGAACACTGAAGCTTTCTTT | CASRDTMNTEAFF
- | TRBJ2-1 | - | TRBV13 | TGTGCCAGCAGTCGTAGCCCCTACAATGAGCAGTTCTTC | CASSRSPYNEQFF
- | TRBJ2-5 | TRBD1 | TRBV29-1 | TGCAGCGCCCTCGGGACAGACAAAGAGACCCAGTACTTC | CSALGTDKETQYF